This is a list of T cell receptor beta chains from one sample in a study of blood T cell repertoires in COVID-19. The protocol was immunoSEQ multiplex PCR, while the TCRdb copy is restricted to in-frame clones and leaves out a portion. The table records about 11,000 clones, 88% of them present only once. Sequencing was performed on peripheral blood. These receptors were obtained from a human donor in a cohort sampled during active COVID-19. CDR3s include the opening cysteine and the closing phenylalanine or tryptophan. D genes are given only for firm matches. Clone size is given for some rows only: seen once, a few or many times, or a class if the clone is expanded.

clone_size j_call v_call d_call cdr3_nt cdr3_aa
once TRBJ1-4 TRBV3-1/TRBV3-2 NA TGTGCCAGCAGCCAACGTGAGCTTAATGAAAAACTGTTTTTT CASSQRELNEKLFF
NA TRBJ2-7 TRBV19 TRBD1 TGTGCCAGTAGTATAAGTTGGGGGACAGTTGGTGAGCAGTACTTC CASSISWGTVGEQYF
NA TRBJ2-3 TRBV6-1 NA TGTGCCAGCAGTGAACTGGGCGGGTTTGGGCCCACAGATACGCAGTATTTT CASSELGGFGPTDTQYF
NA TRBJ1-5 TRBV19 NA TGTGCCAGTATGTGGTCACAGGGATTAAATCAGCCCCAGCATTTT CASMWSQGLNQPQHF
NA TRBJ1-2 TRBV28 NA TGTGCCAGCATCGGGGGGGCTGCATTTAACAAAACCTTC CASIGGAAFNKTF
NA TRBJ2-7 TRBV6-1 NA TGTGCCAGCAGTGAACTGGCCTTGAGGAACGAGCAGTACTTC CASSELALRNEQYF
NA TRBJ2-7 TRBV7-8 NA TGTGCCAGCAGCTTAGCCTCAGGAATTGGCGAGCAGTACTTC CASSLASGIGEQYF
NA TRBJ2-1 TRBV3-1/TRBV3-2 TRBD2 TGTGCCAGCAGTTCCGGGACTAGCGGACCCCCCCCGAGGAATGAGCAGTTCTTC CASSSGTSGPPPRNEQFF
NA TRBJ1-1 TRBV6-5 NA TGTGCCAGCAGTTATCGGGACACCTTTAACACTGAAGCTTTCTTT CASSYRDTFNTEAFF
NA TRBJ2-1 TRBV10-3 TRBD2 TGTGCCATCAGTGGGGGGACTAGCGGGGCACCAAGGAGCTCCTACAATGAGCAGTTCTTC CAISGGTSGAPRSSYNEQFF
NA TRBJ2-1 TRBV6-5 TRBD2 TGTGCCAGCAGTAAGCGGGGGGGCTCCTACAATGAGCAGTTCTTC CASSKRGGSYNEQFF
NA TRBJ2-3 TRBV27 NA TGTGCCAGCAGTTTTCATAGCCGGGATACGCAGTATTTT CASSFHSRDTQYF
NA TRBJ1-4 TRBV19 NA TGTGCCAGTAAGAAGTTGGGGGCGCGAACTAATGAAAAACTGTTTTTT CASKKLGARTNEKLFF
once TRBJ1-1 TRBV19 NA TGTGCCAGTTCTGAACATTTGAACACTGAAGCTTTCTTT CASSEHLNTEAFF
NA TRBJ2-5 TRBV15 NA TGTGCCACCAGCAGAGATAGGGGTGGGGAGACCCAGTACTTC CATSRDRGGETQYF
few TRBJ2-5 TRBV9 NA TGTGCCAGCAGCGTAGAGGCTAGCCGAGAGACCCAGTACTTC CASSVEASRETQYF
NA TRBJ2-1 TRBV5-4 TRBD1 TGTGCCAGCAGCGCCGGACAGGGATCCTACAATGAGCAGTTCTTC CASSAGQGSYNEQFF
few TRBJ2-5 TRBV7-2 NA TGTGCCAGCAGCCCAGGGGTGGACAGAAGCCAGTCCCAGTACTTC CASSPGVDRSQSQYF
NA TRBJ2-2 TRBV5-1 TRBD2 TGCGCCAGCAGAGCGAGCGGGGGGGTGAACACCGGGGAGCTGTTTTTT CASRASGGVNTGELFF
NA TRBJ2-7 TRBV4-1 NA TGCGCCAGCAGCCAAGCGGACGGGGATCTCTACGAGCAGTACTTC CASSQADGDLYEQYF
NA TRBJ2-1 TRBV10-1 NA TGCGCCAGCAGTGACGGGGGCTCCTACAATGAGCAGTTCTTC CASSDGGSYNEQFF
NA TRBJ1-1 TRBV4-1 TRBD1 TGCGCCAGCAGCCAAGTGTTTTTTTTGGACAGGGTATCCCCTGAAGCTTTCTTT CASSQVFFLDRVSPEAFF
NA TRBJ1-3 TRBV12-3/TRBV12-4 NA TGTGCCAGCAGTTTAGTCTTGGGAAACACCATATATTTT CASSLVLGNTIYF
NA TRBJ2-7 TRBV7-9 NA TGTGCCAGCAGGATCCGAGCGGATTCCTACGAGCAGTACTTC CASRIRADSYEQYF
NA TRBJ2-7 TRBV5-6 NA TGTGCCAGCAGCTTGGCCCTGAGCCAGCAGTACTTC CASSLALSQQYF
NA TRBJ1-5 TRBV6-5 NA TGTGCCAGCAGCGACCCGACACGTCAGCCCCAGCATTTT CASSDPTRQPQHF
NA TRBJ1-3 TRBV19 NA TGTGCCAGTAGAAGTAGAGGAAACACCATATATTTT CASRSRGNTIYF
once TRBJ2-3 TRBV3-1/TRBV3-2 NA TGTGCCAGCAGCCAAGGGCAGGGTAGGCATACGCAGTATTTT CASSQGQGRHTQYF
NA TRBJ1-1 TRBV5-6 NA TGTGCCAGCAGCTTCGGGTACCAGAACACTGAAGCTTTCTTT CASSFGYQNTEAFF
NA TRBJ2-1 TRBV6-6 NA TGTGCCAGCAGTATTCAGGGCGTCGGGTACAATGAGCAGTTCTTC CASSIQGVGYNEQFF
NA TRBJ1-1 TRBV18 NA TGTGCCAGCTCATCATCCCTGGCAGGGGACACTGAAGCTTTCTTT CASSSSLAGDTEAFF
NA TRBJ2-5 TRBV7-7 NA TGTGCCAGCAGCTTAAGACTCCAAGAGACCCAGTACTTC CASSLRLQETQYF